This T cell receptor beta chain came from a study of blood T cell repertoires in COVID-19. About the research overall: The cDNA or gDNA used as material had been derived from T cells, B-cell-depleted T cells, or PBMCs.

This clone appeared once. Trimming took off 0 bases at V and 5 bases at J, with 12 bases between the two ends. There are 15 residues in the CDR3. The germline CDR1 and CDR2 sequences are SNHLY and FYNNEI. Original data processing: Researchers report that nucleated cell counts were estimated from reference gene primer amplification. Using immunoSEQ multiplex PCR, the repertoire was profiled, and TCRdb retains in-frame clones only, with some absent. The V and J calls and clone size are taken from that table; D and trimming were inferred from the DNA. The repertoire includes approximately 140,000 clones, roughly 81% of them detected once, and about 8% sits in the top ten.

Specimen: peripheral blood. J is TRBJ2-3 and V is TRBV2, with D perhaps TRBD2 (7 bases). The receptor was derived from a human donor with acute or convalescent COVID-19. The donor label of this sample is uncertain. As DNA, the CDR3 is TGTGCCAGCAGTGAAGCGGGGGGGCTCAGAGATACGCAGTATTTT. This codes for CASSEAGGLRDTQYF. The variable domain in full, completed from reference TRBV2 and TRBJ2-3, reads EPEVTQTPSHQVTQMGQEVILRCVPISNHLYFYWYRQILGQKVEFLVSFYNNEISEKSEIFDDQFSVERPDGSNFTLKIRSTKLEDSAMYFCASSEAGGLRDTQYFGPGTRLTVL.